These 25 T cell receptor beta chains came from one sample sequenced in a study of cytomegalovirus exposure and HLA in healthy donors. The PCR ran on 60 Vbeta and 13 Jbeta primers. Assay used: immunoSEQ multiplex PCR; TCRdb lists only in-frame clones, some missing. The sample shows around 85,000 clones, around three quarters of them seen only once. The sequenced material came from PBMCs. The receptors come from a male donor in good health and CMV-seronegative.

The V and J genes are TRBV6-5 and TRBJ1-5; D is uncertain. CDR3 size: 13 residues. V dropped 6 bases and J dropped 7 bases, with 13 bases sitting between them. The germline gives CDR1 MNHEY, CDR2 SVGAGI. This chain's CDR3 is CASRARPHQPQHF. CDR3 bases: TGTGCCAGCAGGGCGAGGCCTCACCAGCCCCAGCATTTT.

In this sample, this clone turned up once. CDR3 sequence (DNA): TGCGCCAGCAGTGGACTAGCTCTGTACGAGCAGTACTTC. It encodes CASSGLALYEQYF. The V call is TRBV10-2, the J call TRBJ2-7; 7 bases fit TRBD2. Germline assignment: CDR1 WSHSY and CDR2 SAAADI. V lost 4 bases, J lost 4 bases, and 4 bases stayed unmatched. This CDR3 contains 13 residues.

The chain joins TRBV10-2 to TRBJ1-1; the match to TRBD1 covers 8 bases. V dropped 3 bases and J dropped 4; count of bases not matched to a gene: 10. CDR3 length: 16 residues. Germline V gives CDR1 WSHSY, CDR2 SAAADI. In nucleotides, the CDR3 is TGCGCCAGCAGTGATTTTCTCGGGACAGGTACCACTGAAGCTTTCTTT. It translates to CASSDFLGTGTTEAFF.

The V call is TRBV2, the J call TRBJ2-5, with TRBD1 identical over 12 bases. Germline V lookup: CDR1 SNHLY, CDR2 FYNNEI. This CDR3 comprises 13 residues. V trimming: 7 bases; J trimming: 5 bases; junction bases outside the gene matches: 2. For the CDR3, the DNA is TGTGCCAGCACGGGACAGGGGGCTGAGACCCAGTACTTC. This encodes CASTGQGAETQYF. The full variable domain, its missing parts supplied by reference TRBV2 and TRBJ2-5, is EPEVTQTPSHQVTQMGQEVILRCVPISNHLYFYWYRQILGQKVEFLVSFYNNEISEKSEIFDDQFSVERPDGSNFTLKIRSTKLEDSAMYFCASTGQGAETQYFGPGTRLLVL.

The J gene is TRBJ2-7, the V gene TRBV4-1; no definite D call. V was trimmed by 2 bases and J by 3 bases, leaving 11 bases between them. In germline, CDR1 is MGHRA, CDR2 YSYEKL. The CDR3 has 14 amino acids. The CDR3 sequence is CASSQMTRNYEQYF. CDR3 bases: TGCGCCAGCAGCCAAATGACACGAAACTACGAGCAGTACTTC.

The rearrangement joins TRBV29-1 to TRBJ1-1, with 7 bases that match TRBD1. The CDR3 runs 16 residues. Germline V gives CDR1 SQVTM, CDR2 ANQGSEA. Unmatched junction bases numbered 13, after V lost 5 bases and J lost 1 base. The CDR3 DNA is TGCAGCGTTCCCGGCGGGTCGGGACAGCAGAACACTGAAGCTTTCTTT. It codes for CSVPGGSGQQNTEAFF.

V is TRBV18 and J is TRBJ1-2, with 9 bases aligning to TRBD1. V lost 4 bases and J lost 3; bases outside the gene matches: 12. The length of the CDR3 is 17 residues. The germline V gene encodes CDR1 KGHSH and CDR2 LQKENI. The CDR3 is CASSLLSGQGVDYGYTF. In DNA form, the CDR3 reads TGTGCCAGCTCACTCCTTTCGGGACAGGGCGTCGACTATGGCTACACCTTC.

The chain carries TRBV27 and TRBJ2-3; a weak D match, TRBD2 (6 bases). In germline, CDR1 is MNHEY, CDR2 SMNVEV (reference sequence). The V gene lost 6 bases and the J gene lost 3 bases, with 19 bases spanning the gap. The CDR3 runs 16 residues. The CDR3 loop reads CASSQDGGFITDTQYF. CDR3 coding DNA: TGTGCCAGCAGCCAGGACGGGGGTTTTATTACAGATACGCAGTATTTT.

The rearrangement links TRBV6-5 to TRBJ2-7; D not certain. The CDR3 consists of 16 residues. V dropped 0 bases and J dropped 0 bases, with 12 bases sitting between them. Germline loops: CDR1 MNHEY, CDR2 SVGAGI. The CDR3 loop reads CASSYSGLPSSYEQYF. The CDR3 region has the DNA TGTGCCAGCAGTTACTCCGGGTTACCCAGCTCCTACGAGCAGTACTTC.

The gene calls are TRBV6-1 and TRBJ2-1, with TRBD1 matching 10 bases. V was clipped by 4 bases and J by 1 base; unmatched bases: 1. The CDR3 is made up of 15 amino acids. Germline V lookup: CDR1 MNHNS, CDR2 SASEGT. The CDR3 loop is CASSGQGASYNEQFF. The CDR3 bases are TGTGCCAGCAGTGGACAGGGGGCATCCTACAATGAGCAGTTCTTC.

V is TRBV14 and J is TRBJ1-1; possibly TRBD1 for D (6 bases). Germline-derived CDR1 and CDR2 are SGHDN and FVKESK. V dropped 9 bases and J dropped 1 base, with 12 bases sitting between them. The CDR3 spans 13 residues. CDR3 region: CASSGQPNTEAFF. CDR3 coding DNA: TGTGCCAGTTCCGGACAGCCGAACACTGAAGCTTTCTTT.

The gene calls are TRBV21-1 and TRBJ2-7; TRBD2 is the table's D call, not checked against the DNA. TRBV21-1 is annotated as a pseudogene. CDR3 length: 14 amino acids. In DNA form, the CDR3 reads TGTGCCACCCAAGTGAGGAGGTGGTCCTACGAGCAGTACTTC. Translation: CATQVRRWSYEQYF.

With regard to this clone: The junction shows a germline mismatch at one end, possibly a read error. The chain joins TRBV5-1 to TRBJ1-2, with 7 bases fitting TRBD1. Germline loops: CDR1 SGHRS, CDR2 YFSETQ. This CDR3 region has 12 residues. The CDR3 DNA reads as TGCGCCAGCAGCGCGACAGGGAATGGCTACCCCTTC. This encodes CASSATGNGYPF.

The V gene is TRBV29-1, the J gene TRBJ2-3; D remains unclear. The germline CDR1 and CDR2 sequences are SQVTM and ANQGSEA. The CDR3 length is 13 residues. V shed 3 bases and J shed 5 bases, with 12 bases lying between them. In DNA, the CDR3 is TGCAGCGTTGAGTCCGGGTCGCGAGATACGCAGTATTTT. Translated: CSVESGSRDTQYF.

The chain carries TRBV10-3 and TRBJ2-7; 9 positions match TRBD1. After removal of 6 bases from V and 1 base from J, the junction contained 7 bases not matched to a gene. Germline-derived CDR1 and CDR2 are ENHRY and SYGVKD. This CDR3 comprises 15 residues. CDR3 amino acids: CAISSGTGTSYEQYF. CDR3 in DNA: TGTGCCATCAGCTCCGGGACAGGGACGTCCTACGAGCAGTACTTC.

This clone turned up a few times. V is TRBV19 and J is TRBJ1-6, with 10 bases aligning to TRBD1. CDR3 length: 15 residues. Germline trimming cut 4 bases from V and 10 bases from J; bases unmatched to any gene: 7. The germline CDR1 and CDR2 sequences are LNHDA and SQIVND (reference sequence). Here the CDR3 reads CASSRTGTGDSPLHF. The CDR3 DNA sequence: TGTGCCAGTAGTAGAACCGGGACAGGGGACTCACCCCTCCACTTT.

The V gene is TRBV15, the J gene TRBJ1-4; the D gene is possibly TRBD1 (5 bases). The V and J ends lost 3 bases and 8 bases respectively, with 16 bases between them. The CDR3 extends over 15 amino acids. From germline, CDR1 is LNHNV and CDR2 YYDKDF (reference sequence). The CDR3 reads CATSSLTQGGEKLFF. The CDR3 DNA reads as TGTGCCACCAGCAGTTTAACTCAGGGCGGAGAAAAACTGTTTTTT.

With regard to this clone: At one of its ends the junction is not consistent with the germline gene, which may arise from a read error. The V gene is TRBV4-3, the J gene TRBJ2-7, with D perhaps matching TRBD1 (6 bases). The CDR3 length is 15 residues. The germline V gene has CDR1 LGHNA and CDR2 YSLEER. CDR3 sequence reads: CASSKDRNRDYEQYF. CDR3 sequence (DNA): TGCGCCAGCAGCAAAGACCGGAACAGGGACTACGAGCAGTACTTC.

CDR3 in amino acids: CASSTTSGGNEQFF. The CDR3 DNA sequence: TGTGCCAGCAGCACGACTAGCGGAGGCAATGAGCAGTTCTTC. The V gene is TRBV28, the J gene TRBJ2-1; 9 nucleotides agree with TRBD2. The CDR3 covers 14 residues. The ends lost 6 bases at V and 6 bases at J; junction bases unmatched: 6. Germline V gene lookup returns CDR1 MDHEN and CDR2 SYDVKM.

The rearrangement joins TRBV5-1 to TRBJ1-1; no reliable D call. Trimming pared 0 bases from V and 2 bases from J, leaving 11 bases between. From germline, CDR1 is SGHRS and CDR2 YFSETQ. The CDR3 extends over 15 amino acids. The CDR3 nucleotides read TGCGCCAGCAGCTTGGCCGGGGTGGATAACACTGAAGCTTTCTTT. Translated: CASSLAGVDNTEAFF.

As regards this clone: At the DNA level, this CDR3 is encoded by other sequences in the same sample as well. This chain links TRBV10-3 with TRBJ1-3; 7 bases agree with TRBD1. Germline V gene sequence: CDR1 ENHRY, CDR2 SYGVKD. Trimming cost V 7 bases and J 2 bases; bases outside gene matches: 11. This CDR3 spans 16 amino acids. CDR3 sequence reads: CAITGQDPGTGNTIYF. The CDR3 DNA reads as TGTGCCATCACCGGACAGGATCCTGGAACTGGAAACACCATATATTTT.

This chain uses TRBV28 with TRBJ2-3; D unclear. CDR1 MDHEN and CDR2 SYDVKM come from the germline V gene. CDR3 length: 13 amino acids. Trimming took off 6 bases at V and 0 bases at J, with 7 bases between the two ends. The CDR3 DNA sequence: TGTGCCAGCAGCCCCCCAAGCACAGATACGCAGTATTTT. This translates into CASSPPSTDTQYF.

This clone has only one observation. V is TRBV5-1 and J is TRBJ2-2; 7 bases line up with TRBD1. Germline values: CDR1 SGHRS, CDR2 YFSETQ. V lost 1 base, J lost 0 bases, and 6 bases stayed unmatched. This CDR3 has 17 amino acids. The CDR3 DNA is TGCGCCAGCAGCTTGCCCCTACAGGGGACGAACACCGGGGAGCTGTTTTTT. Its translation: CASSLPLQGTNTGELFF.

The chain joins TRBV9 to TRBJ2-6; D unclear. The CDR3 runs 14 residues. V was cut by 1 base and J by 4 bases, with 6 bases left in between. Germline CDR1 SGDLS, CDR2 YYNGEE. CDR3 coding DNA: TGTGCCAGCAGCGTATTGGCCGGGGCCAACGTCCTGACTTTC. Translating gives CASSVLAGANVLTF.

The chain carries TRBV5-1 and TRBJ2-1; tentative D call: TRBD2 (6 bases). With 2 bases removed from V and 0 bases from J, the gap between germline ends came to 18 bases. There are 18 residues in the CDR3. Germline V gene data show CDR1 as SGHRS and CDR2 as YFSETQ. This CDR3 is CASSLHNKRVSSYNEQFF. The CDR3 DNA reads as TGCGCCAGCAGCTTACACAACAAGCGGGTTAGCTCCTACAATGAGCAGTTCTTC. Based on the CDR3 plus reference TRBV5-1 and TRBJ2-1, the full variable domain is KAGVTQTPRYLIKTRGQQVTLSCSPISGHRSVSWYQQTPGQGLQFLFEYFSETQRNKGNFPGRFSGRQFSNSRSEMNVSTLELGDSALYLCASSLHNKRVSSYNEQFFGPGTRLTVL.